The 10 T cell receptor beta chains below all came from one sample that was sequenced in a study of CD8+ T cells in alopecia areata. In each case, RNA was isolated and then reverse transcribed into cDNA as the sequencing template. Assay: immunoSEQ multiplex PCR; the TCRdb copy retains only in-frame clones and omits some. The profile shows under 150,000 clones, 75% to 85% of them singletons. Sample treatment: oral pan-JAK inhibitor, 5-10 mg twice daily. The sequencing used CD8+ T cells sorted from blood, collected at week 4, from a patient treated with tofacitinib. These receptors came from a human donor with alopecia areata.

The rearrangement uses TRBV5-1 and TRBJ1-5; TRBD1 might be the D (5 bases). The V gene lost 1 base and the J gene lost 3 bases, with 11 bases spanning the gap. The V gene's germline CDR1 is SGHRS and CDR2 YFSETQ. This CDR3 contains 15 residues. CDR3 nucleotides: TGCGCCAGCAGCTTGACCCAGGGACCCAATCAGCCCCAGCATTTT. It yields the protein CASSLTQGPNQPQHF.

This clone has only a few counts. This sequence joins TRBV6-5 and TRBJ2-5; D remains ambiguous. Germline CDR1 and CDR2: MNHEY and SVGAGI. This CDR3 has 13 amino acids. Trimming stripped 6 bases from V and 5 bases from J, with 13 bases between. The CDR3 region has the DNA TGTGCCAGCAGCCCGCCCATGGCGGAGACCCAGTACTTC. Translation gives CASSPPMAETQYF.

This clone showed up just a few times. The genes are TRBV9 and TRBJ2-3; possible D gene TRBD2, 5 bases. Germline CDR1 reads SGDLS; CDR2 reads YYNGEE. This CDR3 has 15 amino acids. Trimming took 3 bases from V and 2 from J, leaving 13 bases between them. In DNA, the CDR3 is TGTGCCAGCAGCGAAAGCGGAGATTTCACAGATACGCAGTATTTT. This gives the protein CASSESGDFTDTQYF.

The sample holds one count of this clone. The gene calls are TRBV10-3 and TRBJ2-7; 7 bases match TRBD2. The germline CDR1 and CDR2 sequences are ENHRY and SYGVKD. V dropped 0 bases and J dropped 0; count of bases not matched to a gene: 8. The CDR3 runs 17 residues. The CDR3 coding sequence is TGTGCCATCAGTGAGTCGTCGGGAGGCCTAAGCTCCTACGAGCAGTACTTC. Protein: CAISESSGGLSSYEQYF.

CDR3 sequence: CASSFRVDEQYF. As DNA, the CDR3 is TGTGCCAGCAGCTTCAGGGTTGACGAGCAGTACTTC. V is TRBV5-6 and J is TRBJ2-7, with a possible D match to TRBD1 (5 bases). CDR1 is SGHDT and CDR2 is YYEEEE in the germline V gene. The CDR3 is 12 amino acids. The V end was cut by 2 bases, the J end by 5 bases, with 8 bases between.

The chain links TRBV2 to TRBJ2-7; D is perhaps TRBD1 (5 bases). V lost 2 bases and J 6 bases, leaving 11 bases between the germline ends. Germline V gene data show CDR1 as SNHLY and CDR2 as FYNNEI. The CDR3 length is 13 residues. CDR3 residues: CASSELTDSEQYF. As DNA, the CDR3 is TGTGCCAGCAGTGAACTGACAGACTCCGAGCAGTACTTC. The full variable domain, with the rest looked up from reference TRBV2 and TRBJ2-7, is EPEVTQTPSHQVTQMGQEVILRCVPISNHLYFYWYRQILGQKVEFLVSFYNNEISEKSEIFDDQFSVERPDGSNFTLKIRSTKLEDSAMYFCASSELTDSEQYFGPGTRLTVT.

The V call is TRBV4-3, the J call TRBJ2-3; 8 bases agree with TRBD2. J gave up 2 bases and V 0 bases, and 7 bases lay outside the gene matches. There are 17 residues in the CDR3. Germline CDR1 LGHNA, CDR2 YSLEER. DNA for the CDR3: TGCGCCAGCAGCCAAGATCGGGAGGGGGGGCTCACAGATACGCAGTATTTT. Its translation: CASSQDREGGLTDTQYF.

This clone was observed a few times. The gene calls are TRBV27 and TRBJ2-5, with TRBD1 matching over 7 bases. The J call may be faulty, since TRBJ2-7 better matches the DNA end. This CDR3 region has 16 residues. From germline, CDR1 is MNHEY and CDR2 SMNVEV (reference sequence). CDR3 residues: CASSLRHGQVAYEQYF. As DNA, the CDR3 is TGTGCCAGCAGCCTTCGCCACGGACAGGTGGCCTACGAGCAGTACTTC.

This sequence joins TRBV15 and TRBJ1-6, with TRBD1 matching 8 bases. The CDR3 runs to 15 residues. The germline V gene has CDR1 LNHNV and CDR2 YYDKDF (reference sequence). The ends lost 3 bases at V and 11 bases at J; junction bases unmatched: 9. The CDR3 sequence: CATSREGTGGAPLHF. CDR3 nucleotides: TGTGCCACCAGCAGGGAAGGGACAGGTGGAGCACCCCTCCACTTT.

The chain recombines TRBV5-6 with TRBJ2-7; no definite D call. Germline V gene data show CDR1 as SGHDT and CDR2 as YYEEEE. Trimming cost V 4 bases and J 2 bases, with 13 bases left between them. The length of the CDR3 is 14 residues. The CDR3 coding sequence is TGTGCCAGCAGCGGCGGACCGTTAACCTACGAGCAGTACTTC. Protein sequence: CASSGGPLTYEQYF. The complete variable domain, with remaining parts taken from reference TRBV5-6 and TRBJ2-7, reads DAGVTQSPTHLIKTRGQQVTLRCSPKSGHDTVSWYQQALGQGPQFIFQYYEEEERQRGNFPDRFSGHQFPNYSSELNVNALLLGDSALYLCASSGGPLTYEQYFGPGTRLTVT.